The 23 T cell receptor beta chains presented below share a single source sample, sequenced in a study of CD8 T cells in Susac syndrome. With random hexamers, reverse transcription was performed on about 0.5 to 1 ug of RNA. MiXCR, applied by TCRdb to the immunoSEQ multiplex PCR reads, yields one record per CDR3 protein. The sample lists some 300,000 distinct CDR3 sequences; about 85% were seen once. The source material was CD8+ T cells from PBMCs. Receptor source: a human donor with multiple sclerosis.

The J gene is TRBJ1-1, the V gene TRBV7-9; D is undetermined. Germline assignment: CDR1 SEHNR and CDR2 FQNEAQ (reference sequence). V lost 5 bases and J lost 5, with 12 bases in between. The CDR3 runs to 13 residues. CDR3 amino acids: CASSPPHFTEAFF. The DNA of the CDR3 is TGTGCCAGCAGCCCTCCCCACTTTACTGAAGCTTTCTTT. Full variable domain (outside the CDR3, taken from reference TRBV7-9 and TRBJ1-1): DTGVSQNPRHKITKRGQNVTFRCDPISEHNRLYWYRQTLGQGPEFLTYFQNEAQLEKSRLLSDRFSAERPKGSFSTLEIQRTEQGDSAMYLCASSPPHFTEAFFGQGTRLTVV.

The chain links TRBV6-1 to TRBJ2-1; D unclear. The germline V and J ends were trimmed by 8 bases and 9 bases, with 17 bases remaining between them. From germline, CDR1 is MNHNS and CDR2 SASEGT. The CDR3 has 13 amino acids. CDR3 nucleotides: TGTGCCAGCTCCGACGGCCCCTGGGGTGAGCAGTTCTTC. Its translation: CASSDGPWGEQFF.

The rearrangement joins TRBV11-2 to TRBJ2-3; D not resolved. The CDR3 loop spans 12 amino acids. Looked up from germline, CDR1 is SGHAT and CDR2 is FQNNGV. V lost 2 bases, J lost 5 bases, and 5 bases lay in between. CDR3 nucleotides: TGTGCCAGCAGCTTACTCAGAGATACGCAGTATTTT. Translation: CASSLLRDTQYF.

The V gene is TRBV11-2, the J gene TRBJ2-7, with 9 bases aligning to TRBD1. CDR1 SGHAT and CDR2 FQNNGV come from the germline V gene. This CDR3 spans 15 amino acids. Trimming took 5 bases from V and 5 from J; bases not matched to a gene: 10. CDR3 protein: CASSRYRDRVNEQYF. CDR3 in DNA: TGTGCCAGCAGCAGATACCGGGACAGGGTGAACGAGCAGTACTTC.

This clonotype appeared a few times. The chain has TRBV27 and TRBJ2-7; no reliable D call. This CDR3 contains 11 residues. Between the trimmed V and J ends, which lost 6 bases and 0 bases, there was a span of 3 bases. From germline, CDR1 is MNHEY and CDR2 SMNVEV (reference sequence). CDR3 sequence: CASRNSYEQYF. Written as DNA, the CDR3 is TGTGCCAGCAGAAACTCCTACGAGCAGTACTTC.

This clonotype was observed a single time. The CDR3 nucleotides read TGTGCCAGCAGCTCCGGCGGGAAGGGTGAGCAGTTCTTC. Its translation is CASSSGGKGEQFF. The V gene is TRBV13, the J gene TRBJ2-1, with a tentative D call TRBD2 (6 bases). The CDR3 is 13 residues long. Germline V CDR1 and CDR2: PRHDT, FYEKMQ (reference sequence). V lost 4 bases to trimming and J lost 9 bases, with 13 bases between them.

The gene calls are TRBV27 and TRBJ2-3; D is possibly TRBD2 (6 bases). Germline lookup yields CDR1 MNHEY and CDR2 SMNVEV (reference sequence). This CDR3 has 15 amino acids. V was pared by 6 bases and J by 2 bases, with 15 bases between. The CDR3 DNA reads TGTGCCAGCAGGCGGGATCAGGGTTCCACAGATACGCAGTATTTT. Protein: CASRRDQGSTDTQYF.

This clonotype has more than one count but fewer than ten. The chain combines TRBV9 with TRBJ2-2, with no clear D. V was shortened by 4 bases and J by 6 bases, with 10 bases between the two germline ends. Germline V CDR1 and CDR2: SGDLS, YYNGEE. The CDR3 contains 13 residues. CDR3 coding DNA: TGTGCCAGCAGCTTTAGGACGGCCGGGGAGCTGTTTTTT. Its translation is CASSFRTAGELFF.

The chain couples TRBV12-5 to TRBJ1-1, with a tentative D call TRBD1 (6 bases). V was clipped by 3 bases and J by 3 bases, with 20 bases between them. The CDR3 covers 17 residues. In germline, CDR1 is LGHNT, CDR2 FRNRAP. The CDR3 loop is CASGFPVRDIGDTEAFF. CDR3 nucleotide sequence: TGTGCTAGTGGTTTTCCGGTCCGGGACATCGGCGACACTGAAGCTTTCTTT.

V usage is TRBV3-1 and J usage is TRBJ2-7; 10 bases agree with TRBD2. The CDR3 is 15 amino acids. CDR1 is LGHDT, CDR2 YNNKEL, per germline (reference sequence). J gave up 4 bases and V 6 bases, and 9 bases lay outside the gene matches. The CDR3 sequence: CASSQPSGSKYEQYF. CDR3 coding DNA: TGTGCCAGCAGTCAGCCTAGCGGGAGTAAGTACGAGCAGTACTTC.

This clonotype was found once. This chain connects TRBV9 to TRBJ1-1, with D unclear. V lost 0 bases and J lost 4, with 7 bases in between. This CDR3 is 13 amino acids long. Germline CDR1 reads SGDLS; CDR2 reads YYNGEE. CDR3 coding DNA: TGTGCCAGCAGCGTAGGGGCTCTCACTGAAGCTTTCTTT. This codes for CASSVGALTEAFF.

DNA for the CDR3: TGTGCCAGCAGTGGACCGAGCGGGGACCCCTACAATGAGCAGTTCTTC. This gives the protein CASSGPSGDPYNEQFF. The chain combines TRBV6-1 with TRBJ2-1, with TRBD2 matching 7 bases. CDR3 length equals 16 residues. J lost 2 bases, V lost 4 bases, and 8 bases had no gene match. CDR1 and CDR2 from the germline V gene are MNHNS and SASEGT.

This sequence joins TRBV5-1 and TRBJ1-1, with TRBD1 identical over 11 bases. Losses at the gene ends were 4 bases for V and 0 bases for J; bases not matched to a gene: 8. The germline gives CDR1 SGHRS, CDR2 YFSETQ. The CDR3 runs 17 residues. The CDR3 loop reads CASSPGTGGRLNTEAFF. The DNA for the CDR3 is TGCGCCAGCAGCCCCGGGACAGGGGGTAGATTGAACACTGAAGCTTTCTTT.

The chain is built from TRBV29-1 and TRBJ2-2; 14 bases agree with TRBD2. CDR1 and CDR2 from the germline V gene are SQVTM and ANQGSEA. J was trimmed by 5 bases and V by 4 bases; bases with no gene match: 3. The CDR3 totals 15 residues. DNA of the CDR3: TGCAGCGTTGCGGGACTAGCGGGAGCAACCGGGGAGCTGTTTTTT. Amino acids: CSVAGLAGATGELFF.

This clonotype has a single count. J is TRBJ2-1 and V is TRBV19, with a tentative D call TRBD1 (6 bases). Germline assignment: CDR1 LNHDA and CDR2 SQIVND (reference sequence). The V gene lost 6 bases and the J gene lost 10 bases, with 22 bases spanning the gap. The CDR3 runs to 15 residues. CDR3 coding DNA: TGTGCCAGTAGGCCAACAGGGACCTTACCCCCCGAGCAGTTCTTC. Its translation: CASRPTGTLPPEQFF.

This clonotype was recorded at least ten times. This sequence joins TRBV5-5 and TRBJ2-7; unclear D gene. CDR1 and CDR2 from the germline V gene are SGHKS and YYEKEE (reference sequence). V dropped 1 base and J dropped 2 bases, with 10 bases sitting between them. This CDR3 spans 14 amino acids. The chain's CDR3 is CASSLQGDPYEQYF. CDR3 bases: TGTGCCAGCAGCTTGCAAGGTGATCCCTACGAGCAGTACTTC.

V is TRBV5-6 and J is TRBJ1-6; 7 nucleotides align to TRBD1. The CDR3 runs to 14 residues. CDR1 is SGHDT and CDR2 is YYEEEE in the germline V gene. Trimming took 2 bases from V and 6 from J; bases not matched to a gene: 2. The CDR3: CASSFEGANSPLHF. For the CDR3, the DNA is TGTGCCAGCAGCTTCGAGGGGGCTAATTCACCCCTCCACTTT.

The chain recombines TRBV6-4 with TRBJ2-1; 9 nucleotides align to TRBD1. Germline V gene data show CDR1 as MRHNA and CDR2 as SNTAGT. J was trimmed by 8 bases and V by 4 bases; bases with no gene match: 9. The CDR3 consists of 15 residues. CDR3 amino acids: CASSAALTGGDEQFF. For the CDR3, the DNA is TGTGCCAGCAGTGCCGCCCTTACAGGGGGCGATGAGCAGTTCTTC.

CDR3 sequence: CASSYPLAGRQTLTDTQYF. For the CDR3, the DNA is TGTGCCAGCAGTTACCCACTAGCGGGACGACAAACCCTCACAGATACGCAGTATTTT. This chain joins TRBV6-5 and TRBJ2-3; 10 bases line up with TRBD2. The germline V gene has CDR1 MNHEY and CDR2 SVGAGI. The J segment lost 2 bases and the V segment lost 2 bases, leaving 13 bases of the junction unmatched. The CDR3 totals 19 residues.

The CDR3 nucleotides read TGCGCCAGCAGCTTCCGGTCAGCATACGATGAGCAGTTCTTC. It codes for CASSFRSAYDEQFF. This rearrangement joins TRBV5-1 to TRBJ2-1, with D unclear. V gave up 2 bases and J gave up 8 bases, with 14 bases separating them. This CDR3 is 14 amino acids long. Germline V CDR1 and CDR2: SGHRS, YFSETQ.

The chain employs TRBV7-9 and TRBJ2-7; D unclear. This CDR3 has 14 residues. Deletions cut 5 bases from V and 2 bases from J, with 13 bases between. Germline lookup yields CDR1 SEHNR and CDR2 FQNEAQ (reference sequence). Here the CDR3 DNA reads TGTGCCAGCAGCCACGACTCCATGACCTACGAGCAGTACTTC. The encoded protein is CASSHDSMTYEQYF.

This sequence joins TRBV6-5 and TRBJ2-7; D perhaps matches TRBD2 (5 bases). The ends were cut back, 6 bases at V and 2 bases at J, with 17 bases in the middle. This CDR3 has 15 amino acids. Germline CDR1 reads MNHEY; CDR2 reads SVGAGI. CDR3 amino acids: CASSPGWRQTYEQYF. As DNA, the CDR3 is TGTGCCAGCAGCCCGGGGTGGAGGCAGACCTACGAGCAGTACTTC.

This chain connects TRBV27 to TRBJ1-1, with D unresolved. The CDR3 length is 16 residues. The germline V gene encodes CDR1 MNHEY and CDR2 SMNVEV (reference sequence). V was shortened by 1 base and J by 1 base, with 13 bases between the two germline ends. CDR3 sequence reads: CASSLFSRPGNTEAFF. CDR3 nucleotides: TGTGCCAGCAGTTTATTTTCCCGCCCAGGGAACACTGAAGCTTTCTTT.